The 31 T cell receptor beta chains presented below share a single source sample, sequenced in a study of shared clonotypes between healthy human individuals. Some clones are missing from TCRdb's copy, which holds only in-frame ones; the method was immunoSEQ multiplex PCR. In the table there are some 1,100,000 clones, approximately 80% of which are singletons. The material sequenced was memory CD4+ T cells from PBMCs. Subset denoted: CD45RA-negative fraction. Receptor source: a man aged 18 to 29 in good health. Some clones in this sample may be carry-over from other donors' samples.

This clone was seen a handful of times. V and J are TRBV9 and TRBJ1-6; the D gene is possibly TRBD1 (5 bases). This CDR3 has 16 residues. The V end was cut by 0 bases, the J end by 2 bases, with 9 bases between. Germline V CDR1 and CDR2: SGDLS, YYNGEE. CDR3: CASSVGPGPYNSPLHF. The DNA of the CDR3 is TGTGCCAGCAGCGTAGGCCCGGGGCCCTATAATTCACCCCTCCACTTT.

V is TRBV4-3 and J is TRBJ2-6; TRBD2 aligns across 9 bases. Germline CDR1 is LGHNA and CDR2 is YSLEER. The CDR3 is made up of 20 amino acids. Trimming removed 4 bases from V and 0 bases from J; junction bases left unmatched: 13. The CDR3: CASSPRPWTSESSGANVLTF. In DNA form, the CDR3 reads TGCGCCAGCAGCCCCCGACCTTGGACTAGCGAGAGCTCTGGGGCCAACGTCCTGACTTTC.

Remarks on this clone: A far larger clone lies a single base away; this is likely a read error. The rearrangement links TRBV5-5 to TRBJ1-5; maybe TRBD1 (5 bases). The CDR3 is made up of 14 amino acids. Trimming stripped 0 bases from V and 3 bases from J, with 7 bases between. Germline V CDR1 and CDR2: SGHKS, YYEKEE (reference sequence). The CDR3 coding sequence is TGTGCCAGCAGCTTGGTCAGGGACAATCAGCCCCAGCATTTT. This codes for CASSLVRDNQPQHF. Supplemented by reference TRBV5-5 and TRBJ1-5, the full variable domain reads DAGVTQSPTHLIKTRGQQVTLRCSPISGHKSVSWYQQVLGQGPQFIFQYYEKEERGRGNFPDRFSARQFPNYSSELNVNALLLGDSALYLCASSLVRDNQPQHFGDGTRLSIL.

This chain joins TRBV7-2 and TRBJ1-2, with D hard to call. CDR3 length: 14 residues. Looked up from germline, CDR1 is SGHTA and CDR2 is FQGNSA. V lost 1 base and J lost 7, with 13 bases in between. CDR3 protein: CASSLGFRGRGYTF. The CDR3 DNA is TGTGCCAGCAGCTTAGGGTTCCGGGGTCGTGGCTACACCTTC. The whole variable domain, filled in from reference TRBV7-2 and TRBJ1-2, reads GAGVSQSPSNKVTEKGKDVELRCDPISGHTALYWYRQSLGQGLEFLIYFQGNSAPDKSGLPSDRFSAERTGGSVSTLTIQRTQQEDSAVYLCASSLGFRGRGYTFGSGTRLTVV.

The rearrangement links TRBV7-2 to TRBJ2-1; D may be TRBD1 (5 bases). The length of the CDR3 is 15 residues. The V gene's germline CDR1 is SGHTA and CDR2 FQGNSA. With 5 bases removed from V and 0 bases from J, the gap between germline ends came to 11 bases. This CDR3 is CASSPDMSSYNEQFF. For the CDR3, the DNA is TGTGCCAGCAGCCCGGACATGTCCTCCTACAATGAGCAGTTCTTC.

The chain joins TRBV14 to TRBJ2-5; TRBD1 is a possible D gene (5 bases). Germline values: CDR1 SGHDN, CDR2 FVKESK. The CDR3 has 15 amino acids. V lost 4 bases and J lost 1, with 13 bases in between. CDR3 DNA sequence: TGTGCCAGCAGCCGAATTAGGGGCCCCCAAGAGACCCAGTACTTC. Translated, it gives CASSRIRGPQETQYF.

This chain links TRBV5-1 with TRBJ2-5; 8 positions agree with TRBD2. The length of the CDR3 is 16 residues. Germline CDR1 and CDR2: SGHRS and YFSETQ. The junction had 6 bases not matched to a gene; V was cut back by 1 base and J by 1 base. The CDR3 DNA is TGCGCCAGCAGCTTGACTGCGGGGGGCCCCCAAGAGACCCAGTACTTC. This encodes CASSLTAGGPQETQYF.

This chain joins TRBV4-2 and TRBJ2-2, with D possibly being TRBD1 (7 bases). Germline V gene lookup returns CDR1 LGHNA and CDR2 YNFKEQ. Trimming left V 4 bases short and J 1 base short, with 13 bases between. The CDR3 totals 16 residues. This CDR3 reads CASSPRRGENTGELFF. CDR3 nucleotides: TGTGCCAGCAGCCCTCGCAGGGGGGAGAACACCGGGGAGCTGTTTTTT.

Only one count was recorded for this clone. The V call is TRBV7-2, the J call TRBJ1-5; TRBD1 aligns across 8 bases. Germline V gene data show CDR1 as SGHTA and CDR2 as FQGNSA. V gave up 1 base and J gave up 2 bases; unmatched junction bases: 10. The CDR3 is 18 amino acids. Written as DNA, the CDR3 is TGTGCCAGCAGCTTAGATGTAGTTCAGGGGGCTGGCAATCAGCCCCAGCATTTT. It codes for CASSLDVVQGAGNQPQHF.

For the CDR3, the DNA is TGTGCCAGGACTAGCGGCAATGAGCAGTTCTTC. Translated, it gives CARTSGNEQFF. This chain uses TRBV30 with TRBJ2-1; 10 bases agree with TRBD2. The CDR3 is 11 residues long. The J segment lost 6 bases and the V segment lost 8 bases, leaving 1 base of the junction unmatched. Germline CDR1 is GTSNPN and CDR2 is SVGIG (reference sequence).

Written as DNA, the CDR3 is TGCGCCAGCAGCTTGCTGGTGACTAGCGGCACAGATACGCAGTATTTT. Amino acid sequence: CASSLLVTSGTDTQYF. The V and J genes are TRBV5-1 and TRBJ2-3; 8 nucleotides align to TRBD2. The CDR3 spans 16 residues. With V trimmed by 1 base and J by 1 base, 5 bases remained unmatched. Per the germline V gene, CDR1 is SGHRS and CDR2 is YFSETQ.

In regard to this clone: Other DNA sequences in this sample translate to the same CDR3. This chain connects TRBV18 to TRBJ2-2; tentative D call: TRBD2 (5 bases). Germline V gene sequence: CDR1 KGHSH, CDR2 LQKENI. Deletions cut 2 bases from V and 7 bases from J, with 5 bases between. The CDR3 is 12 residues long. CDR3 sequence reads: CASSPTSGELFF. For the CDR3, the DNA is TGTGCCAGCTCACCAACTAGCGGGGAGCTGTTTTTT.

Turning to this clone: This same CDR3 is encoded by further DNA sequences in the sample. The chain has TRBV10-3 and TRBJ2-3, with unresolved D. The germline gives CDR1 ENHRY, CDR2 SYGVKD. The CDR3 extends over 13 amino acids. V was trimmed by 0 bases and J by 3 bases, leaving 4 bases between them. CDR3: CAISESGTDTQYF. In DNA, the CDR3 is TGTGCCATCAGTGAGTCAGGAACAGATACGCAGTATTTT.

The chain combines TRBV7-9 with TRBJ1-1; D is undetermined. The germline V gene encodes CDR1 SEHNR and CDR2 FQNEAQ (reference sequence). The ends were cut back, 0 bases at V and 8 bases at J, with 7 bases in the middle. The CDR3 has 12 residues. The CDR3 sequence: CASSLAHQEAFF. The CDR3 DNA reads as TGTGCCAGCAGCTTAGCGCACCAAGAAGCTTTCTTT.

The rearrangement links TRBV9 to TRBJ2-1, with 7 positions matching TRBD2. Germline CDR1 is SGDLS and CDR2 is YYNGEE. The CDR3 is made up of 15 amino acids. Trimming took 2 bases from V and 3 from J; bases not matched to a gene: 5. The DNA of the CDR3 is TGTGCCAGCAGCGTTCTAGCGGAAAGCTACAATGAGCAGTTCTTC. This codes for CASSVLAESYNEQFF. The full variable domain, its missing parts supplied by reference TRBV9 and TRBJ2-1, is DSGVTQTPKHLITATGQRVTLRCSPRSGDLSVYWYQQSLDQGLQFLIQYYNGEERAKGNILERFSAQQFPDLHSELNLSSLELGDSALYFCASSVLAESYNEQFFGPGTRLTVL.

V usage is TRBV27 and J usage is TRBJ1-2, with 8 bases lining up with TRBD1. The CDR3 sequence is 13 residues long. Per germline, CDR1 MNHEY and CDR2 SMNVEV (reference sequence). The V segment lost 3 bases and the J segment 8 bases; nucleotides outside the gene matches: 5. The DNA of the CDR3 is TGTGCCAGCAGTTTCCGGACAGGGCACGGCTACACCTTC. It specifies CASSFRTGHGYTF.

V is TRBV27 and J is TRBJ2-2; D is possibly TRBD2 (6 bases). The V gene lost 5 bases and the J gene lost 0 bases, with 10 bases spanning the gap. The CDR3 has 15 amino acids. Germline V gene lookup returns CDR1 MNHEY and CDR2 SMNVEV (reference sequence). CDR3 DNA sequence: TGTGCCAGCAGTCTTAGCGGAGCGAACACCGGGGAGCTGTTTTTT. Amino acid sequence: CASSLSGANTGELFF.

This clone was counted at least ten times. This rearrangement joins TRBV27 to TRBJ1-5; a possible D gene is TRBD1 (5 bases). V lost 0 bases, J lost 5 bases, and 11 bases lay in between. Germline CDR1 and CDR2: MNHEY and SMNVEV (reference sequence). The CDR3 is 15 residues long. The CDR3 DNA reads TGTGCCAGCAGTTTATCTCGGGGGACGGATCAGCCCCAGCATTTT. Translated, it gives CASSLSRGTDQPQHF.

The chain uses TRBV2 and TRBJ2-1, with 7 bases matching TRBD2. The trim removed 8 bases at V and 9 bases at J, leaving 13 bases unmatched. The CDR3 spans 14 residues. CDR1 and CDR2 from the germline V gene are SNHLY and FYNNEI. CDR3 in amino acids: CASESSGKNSEQFF. The DNA for the CDR3 is TGTGCCAGCGAATCCAGCGGGAAGAACTCTGAGCAGTTCTTC.

The V call is TRBV27, the J call TRBJ1-1, with 7 bases identical to TRBD1. Germline trimming cut 6 bases from V and 2 bases from J; bases unmatched to any gene: 6. Germline V gene lookup returns CDR1 MNHEY and CDR2 SMNVEV (reference sequence). This CDR3 is built from 14 residues. CDR3 sequence (DNA): TGTGCCAGCAGCCGAAGACAGGGCAACACTGAAGCTTTCTTT. It yields the protein CASSRRQGNTEAFF.

The gene calls are TRBV7-2 and TRBJ2-1; 11 bases are shared with TRBD2. The V gene's germline CDR1 is SGHTA and CDR2 FQGNSA. The V and J ends lost 5 bases and 6 bases, in that order; junction bases with no gene match: 6. The CDR3 length is 15 residues. The CDR3: CASSGTSGRINEQFF. CDR3 coding DNA: TGTGCCAGCAGCGGTACTAGCGGGAGAATCAATGAGCAGTTCTTC.

This chain joins TRBV6-6 and TRBJ2-2; D unresolved. Trimming left V 6 bases short and J 5 bases short, with 16 bases between. This CDR3 is built from 15 residues. From germline, CDR1 is MNHNY and CDR2 SVGAGI (reference sequence). DNA of the CDR3: TGTGCCAGCAGCCAACACCGCGGAGATACCGGGGAGCTGTTTTTT. It encodes CASSQHRGDTGELFF.

This rearrangement joins TRBV29-1 to TRBJ2-1; 11 nucleotides align to TRBD2. V shed 5 bases, J shed 0 bases, and the junction held 6 bases outside the gene matches. The germline V gene has CDR1 SQVTM and CDR2 ANQGSEA. There are 16 residues in the CDR3. In DNA, the CDR3 is TGCAGCGTTCATGGGACTAGCGGTGGCTCCTACAATGAGCAGTTCTTC. This codes for CSVHGTSGGSYNEQFF.

The chain uses TRBV2 and TRBJ2-2; 7 nucleotides align to TRBD2. The CDR3 runs 15 residues. Looked up from germline, CDR1 is SNHLY and CDR2 is FYNNEI. The V segment lost 3 bases and the J segment 8 bases; nucleotides outside the gene matches: 9. Here the CDR3 reads CASSDLTRAGGELFF. DNA for the CDR3: TGTGCCAGCAGTGACCTCACCCGAGCGGGGGGGGAGCTGTTTTTT.

For the CDR3, the DNA is TGTGCCAGCAGCCAAGATCACGGTTACAATGAGCAGTTCTTC. Residues: CASSQDHGYNEQFF. The chain employs TRBV4-2 and TRBJ2-1; D is undetermined. This CDR3 has 14 amino acids. Germline V gives CDR1 LGHNA, CDR2 YNFKEQ. V was trimmed by 0 bases and J by 4 bases, leaving 7 bases between them.

V and J are TRBV5-1 and TRBJ2-3; D perhaps matches TRBD2 (6 bases). The CDR3 length is 14 residues. Germline loops: CDR1 SGHRS, CDR2 YFSETQ. Between the trimmed V and J ends, which lost 4 bases and 3 bases, there was a span of 12 bases. The CDR3 DNA follows: TGCGCCAGCAGCCCGGACTACGTAACAGATACGCAGTATTTT. This encodes CASSPDYVTDTQYF.

This clone has a single count. V and J are TRBV6-1 and TRBJ2-1; possibly TRBD2 for D (6 bases). The V gene lost 2 bases and the J gene lost 12 bases, with 20 bases spanning the gap. Germline values: CDR1 MNHNS, CDR2 SASEGT. This CDR3 has 15 amino acids. In DNA form, the CDR3 reads TGTGCCAGCAGTGAATACCGGGGCCTAATGGGGGGGCAGTTCTTC. Encoded protein: CASSEYRGLMGGQFF.

V gene TRBV6-5 combines with J gene TRBJ1-2; D is perhaps TRBD1 (5 bases). The CDR3 sequence is 13 residues long. Trimming removed 6 bases at V and 2 bases at J, with 10 bases between. Germline V lookup: CDR1 MNHEY, CDR2 SVGAGI. This chain's CDR3 is CASSQWGNYGYTF. In DNA, the CDR3 is TGTGCCAGCAGCCAGTGGGGGAACTATGGCTACACCTTC.

Concerning this clone itself: The likely explanation is a read error, given a far larger clone one base away. This rearrangement joins TRBV18 to TRBJ2-3; 10 bases match TRBD2. Germline V gene lookup returns CDR1 KGHSH and CDR2 LQKENI. Losses at the gene ends were 7 bases for V and 2 bases for J; bases not matched to a gene: 9. CDR3 length equals 16 residues. The CDR3 coding sequence is TGTGCCAGCTTTCAAGGACTAGCGGCTAACACAGATACGCAGTATTTT. This encodes CASFQGLAANTDTQYF.

This CDR3 is CASSLGETVYEQYF. CDR3 sequence (DNA): TGTGCCAGCAGCTTGGGGGAGACAGTATACGAGCAGTACTTC. V is TRBV5-4 and J is TRBJ2-7, with D perhaps TRBD1 or TRBD2 (5 bases each). The germline V gene has CDR1 SGHNT and CDR2 YYREEE (reference sequence). The CDR3 runs 14 residues. V lost 0 bases and J lost 4, with 11 bases in between.

The chain recombines TRBV6-5 with TRBJ2-1, with 14 bases aligning to TRBD2. The germline gives CDR1 MNHEY, CDR2 SVGAGI. CDR3 length equals 15 residues. V was pared by 7 bases and J by 4 bases, with 3 bases of the junction left unmatched. The CDR3 DNA follows: TGTGCCAGCATTGGACTAGCGGGAGGATACAATGAGCAGTTCTTC. This gives the protein CASIGLAGGYNEQFF.